One sample yielded the 16 T cell receptor beta chains listed below, sequenced in a study of cytomegalovirus exposure and HLA in healthy donors. The PCR had 60 Vbeta and 13 Jbeta primers. Clones were read by immunoSEQ multiplex PCR, and TCRdb kept only the in-frame ones, dropping some. This sample has about 130,000 clones, with roughly four fifths found just once. Sequencing was performed on PBMCs. The source of these receptors is a man aged 25 to 45 in good health and CMV-seronegative.

The rearrangement joins TRBV7-9 to TRBJ2-1; 8 nucleotides match TRBD2. V dropped 5 bases and J dropped 5; count of bases not matched to a gene: 11. CDR1 SEHNR and CDR2 FQNEAQ come from the germline V gene (reference sequence). The CDR3 covers 16 residues. The CDR3 spells CASSTAWPGGDNEQFF. The CDR3 nucleotides read TGTGCCAGCAGCACCGCATGGCCCGGGGGGGACAATGAGCAGTTCTTC. The whole variable domain, remainder taken from reference TRBV7-9 and TRBJ2-1, is DTGVSQNPRHKITKRGQNVTFRCDPISEHNRLYWYRQTLGQGPEFLTYFQNEAQLEKSRLLSDRFSAERPKGSFSTLEIQRTEQGDSAMYLCASSTAWPGGDNEQFFGPGTRLTVL.

The rearrangement links TRBV6-1 to TRBJ2-7, with D tentatively TRBD1 (6 bases). Trimming removed 0 bases at V and 3 bases at J, with 15 bases between. The CDR3 extends over 16 amino acids. CDR1 is MNHNS, CDR2 SASEGT, per germline. The DNA of the CDR3 is TGTGCCAGCAGTGAAGCCTGGGGGCAGGAGTTCTACGAGCAGTACTTC. It is translated as CASSEAWGQEFYEQYF.

The chain combines TRBV28 with TRBJ1-5; D gene uncertain. This CDR3 has 15 amino acids. V shed 5 bases and J shed 2 bases, with 13 bases lying between them. From germline, CDR1 is MDHEN and CDR2 SYDVKM. CDR3 in DNA: TGTGCCAGCAGTGGGCCGAATCAGGGCAATCAGCCCCAGCATTTT. This gives the protein CASSGPNQGNQPQHF.

This chain connects TRBV7-9 to TRBJ2-3; 9 bases map to TRBD2. Germline trimming cut 7 bases from V and 2 bases from J; bases unmatched to any gene: 10. The CDR3 loop spans 16 amino acids. Germline V gives CDR1 SEHNR, CDR2 FQNEAQ (reference sequence). CDR3 nucleotides: TGTGCCAGCACCTTTAGAGGGACTAGCCTCACAGATACGCAGTATTTT. This sequence encodes CASTFRGTSLTDTQYF.

The chain recombines TRBV29-1 with TRBJ2-3; TRBD2 might be the D (7 bases). Trimming pared 7 bases from V and 2 bases from J, leaving 13 bases between. The CDR3 is 13 residues long. CDR1 is SQVTM, CDR2 ANQGSEA, per germline. The CDR3 nucleotides read TGCAGCGCAGGGGCGGGGGACACAGATACGCAGTATTTT. This translates into CSAGAGDTDTQYF.

The CDR3 DNA sequence: TGTGCCAGCAGCCCGGGACAGAACAATGAGCAGTTCTTC. Its protein product is CASSPGQNNEQFF. The chain uses TRBV7-2 and TRBJ2-1, with 7 bases fitting TRBD1. Germline trimming cut 5 bases from V and 5 bases from J; bases unmatched to any gene: 3. This CDR3 has 13 residues. Germline V gene data show CDR1 as SGHTA and CDR2 as FQGNSA.

There are many counts of this clone. This chain connects TRBV6-5 to TRBJ2-3; 8 bases line up with TRBD2. The CDR3 loop spans 14 amino acids. Germline-derived CDR1 and CDR2 are MNHEY and SVGAGI. V was pared by 6 bases and J by 2 bases, with 4 bases of the junction left unmatched. The CDR3 spells CASRGLAHTDTQYF. The CDR3 DNA reads as TGTGCCAGCAGAGGACTAGCCCACACAGATACGCAGTATTTT.

This rearrangement joins TRBV5-8 to TRBJ2-7; 9 bases line up with TRBD1. CDR3 length equals 14 residues. CDR1 and CDR2 (germline): SGHTS, YDEGEE. V shed 4 bases and J 4 bases; nucleotides not matched to a gene: 6. The CDR3 coding sequence is TGTGCCAGCAGCAAACACAGGGGGCCGTACGAGCAGTACTTC. It translates to CASSKHRGPYEQYF.

Written as DNA, the CDR3 is TGTGCCAGCAGCCTGGGACAAGGCGACGAGCAGTACTTC. It codes for CASSLGQGDEQYF. V and J are TRBV5-4 and TRBJ2-7; possible D gene TRBD1, 6 bases. This CDR3 comprises 13 residues. CDR1 is SGHNT, CDR2 YYREEE, per germline (reference sequence). Trimming stripped 4 bases from V and 5 bases from J, with 13 bases between.

This chain uses TRBV27 with TRBJ2-7; TRBD2 might be the D (6 bases). The CDR3 consists of 14 residues. CDR1 and CDR2 (germline): MNHEY, SMNVEV (reference sequence). Trimming took off 3 bases at V and 0 bases at J, with 9 bases between the two ends. The CDR3 coding sequence is TGTGCCAGCAGTTTCGGGGGAGACTCCTACGAGCAGTACTTC. Its translation: CASSFGGDSYEQYF.

J is TRBJ1-2 and V is TRBV7-9; no reliable D call. Trimming stripped 5 bases from V and 7 bases from J, with 11 bases between. The CDR3 is 12 amino acids. Germline V CDR1 and CDR2: SEHNR, FQNEAQ (reference sequence). The CDR3 loop reads CASSRPAGGYTF. The CDR3 coding sequence is TGTGCCAGCAGCCGACCCGCGGGTGGCTACACCTTC.

CDR3 nucleotides: TGTGCCAGCAGTTTAGACAGGGACCATGAGCAGTTCTTC. It is translated as CASSLDRDHEQFF. The gene calls are TRBV27 and TRBJ2-1; 7 bases align to TRBD1. The CDR3 has 13 amino acids. Germline V lookup: CDR1 MNHEY, CDR2 SMNVEV (reference sequence). V dropped 2 bases and J dropped 8; count of bases not matched to a gene: 3.

This chain connects TRBV28 to TRBJ1-5; 7 positions agree with TRBD1. The CDR3 totals 14 residues. In germline, CDR1 is MDHEN, CDR2 SYDVKM. Losses at the gene ends were 3 bases for V and 3 bases for J; bases not matched to a gene: 2. In nucleotides, the CDR3 is TGTGCCAGCAGTTTGGGGACAGACAATCAGCCCCAGCATTTT. Its protein product is CASSLGTDNQPQHF.

The CDR3 bases are TGCAGCGCCTTCGGACAGGGGGCGCAAGGCTACACCTTC. Protein sequence: CSAFGQGAQGYTF. The chain combines TRBV29-1 with TRBJ1-2; 11 nucleotides agree with TRBD1. The junction had 9 bases not matched to a gene; V was cut back by 7 bases and J by 8 bases. Germline-derived CDR1 and CDR2 are SQVTM and ANQGSEA. The CDR3 has 13 residues.

The chain links TRBV18 to TRBJ1-4; D might be TRBD1 (5 bases). Germline V gives CDR1 KGHSH, CDR2 LQKENI. The CDR3 is 14 residues long. V was trimmed by 2 bases and J by 8 bases, leaving 12 bases between them. The CDR3 sequence is CASSPGAGREKLFF. The CDR3 DNA follows: TGTGCCAGCTCACCAGGGGCAGGGCGAGAAAAACTGTTTTTT.

The V and J genes are TRBV7-9 and TRBJ1-5; 7 nucleotides match TRBD1. Looked up from germline, CDR1 is SEHNR and CDR2 is FQNEAQ (reference sequence). The CDR3 extends over 14 amino acids. V dropped 3 bases and J dropped 3; count of bases not matched to a gene: 2. CDR3 protein: CASSLGQYNQPQHF. The CDR3, as DNA: TGTGCCAGCAGCTTGGGACAGTACAATCAGCCCCAGCATTTT.